This T cell receptor (beta chain) was sequenced during a study of CD8 T cells in ankylosing spondylitis. Study-level results: Made up of eight highly homologous variants, a TCR beta motif appeared characteristic of ankylosing spondylitis blood.

This clonotype was counted between two and nine times. The antigen is not known. From the 5' RACE reads, TCRdb called clonotypes with MiXCR, one entry per CDR3 protein. Of 350,000 to 550,000 distinct CDR3 sequences listed, 25% to 30% are singletons. Trimming took off 6 bases at V and 4 bases at J, with 7 bases between the two ends. CDR3 length: 13 residues. The sample consisted of blood, either unsorted or a sorted T cell fraction (not recorded which). The chain uses TRBV12-3 or TRBV12-4 and TRBJ2-6; maybe TRBD2 (6 bases). The clonotype comes from a male donor with ankylosing spondylitis. The DNA for the CDR3 is TGTGCCAGCAGAGGAGGGGGGGCCAACGTCCTGACTTTC. Its translation is CASRGGGANVLTF.